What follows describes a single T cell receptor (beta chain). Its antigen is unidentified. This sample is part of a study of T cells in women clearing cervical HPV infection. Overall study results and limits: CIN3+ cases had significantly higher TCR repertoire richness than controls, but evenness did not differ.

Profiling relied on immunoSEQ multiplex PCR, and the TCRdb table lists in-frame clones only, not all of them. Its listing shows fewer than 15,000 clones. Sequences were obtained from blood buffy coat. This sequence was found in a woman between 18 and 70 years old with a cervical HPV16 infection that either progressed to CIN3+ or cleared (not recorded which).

CDR3 DNA, as far as it was read: TGTGCCTGGAGCCCCTTGGCCAGACAAGAGACC. Residues: CAWSPLARQET. The CDR3 in full is CAWSPLARQETQYF. The gene calls are TRBV30 and TRBJ2-5; the D is unclear. The sequenced fragment ends 3 residues before the CDR3 boundary, so the rest is inferred from the germline J gene. CDR3 length: 14 amino acids. The germline CDR1 and CDR2 sequences are GTSNPN and SVGIG (reference sequence). Trimming took 3 bases from V and 2 from J, leaving 13 bases between them.